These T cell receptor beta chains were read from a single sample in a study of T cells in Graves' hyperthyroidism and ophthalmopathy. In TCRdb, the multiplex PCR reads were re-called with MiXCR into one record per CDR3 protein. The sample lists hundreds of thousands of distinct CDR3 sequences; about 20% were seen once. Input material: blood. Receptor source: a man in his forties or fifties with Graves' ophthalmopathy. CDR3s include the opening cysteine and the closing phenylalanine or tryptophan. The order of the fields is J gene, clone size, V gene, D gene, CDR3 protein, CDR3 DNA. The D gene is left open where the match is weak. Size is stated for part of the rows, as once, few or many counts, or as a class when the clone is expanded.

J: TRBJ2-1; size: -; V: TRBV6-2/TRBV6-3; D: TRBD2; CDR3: CASSYSGLAGVYNEQFF; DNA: TGTGCCAGCAGTTACTCGGGGCTAGCGGGGGTGTACAATGAGCAGTTCTTC
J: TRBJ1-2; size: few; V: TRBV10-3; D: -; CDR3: CAISEKQGRGYTF; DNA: TGTGCCATCAGTGAGAAACAGGGACGGGGCTACACCTTC
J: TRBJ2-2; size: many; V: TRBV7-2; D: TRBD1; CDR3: CASSSGQGAYTGELFF; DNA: TGTGCCAGCAGCTCTGGACAGGGGGCTTACACCGGGGAGCTGTTTTTT
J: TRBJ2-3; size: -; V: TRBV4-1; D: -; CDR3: CASSQDRGLADTQYF; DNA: TGCGCCAGCAGCCAAGATCGGGGTCTAGCAGATACGCAGTATTTT
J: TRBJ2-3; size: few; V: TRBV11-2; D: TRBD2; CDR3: CASSLKPSRLAITSTDTQYF; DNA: TGTGCCAGCAGCCTAAAACCCTCGCGACTAGCCATAACTAGCACAGATACGCAGTATTTT
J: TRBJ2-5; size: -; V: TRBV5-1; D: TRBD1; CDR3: CASSGAGGAGEETQYF; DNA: TGCGCCAGCAGCGGCGCAGGGGGCGCAGGGGAAGAGACCCAGTACTTC
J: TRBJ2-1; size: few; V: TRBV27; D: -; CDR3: CASSPGTLNEQFF; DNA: TGTGCCAGCAGTCCCGGGACTCTAAATGAGCAGTTCTTC
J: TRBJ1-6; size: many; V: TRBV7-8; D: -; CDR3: CASSLEVSSYNSPLHF; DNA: TGTGCCAGCAGCTTAGAAGTCAGCTCCTATAATTCACCCCTCCACTTT
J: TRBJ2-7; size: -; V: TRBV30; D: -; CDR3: CAWSVLGREQYF; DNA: TGTGCCTGGAGTGTGCTCGGGCGCGAGCAGTACTTC
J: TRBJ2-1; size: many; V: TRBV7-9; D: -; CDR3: CASSLGVSDNDGQFF; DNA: TGTGCCAGCAGCTTAGGAGTCTCGGACAATGATGGGCAGTTCTTC
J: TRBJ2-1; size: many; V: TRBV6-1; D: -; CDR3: CASSHTEGGGGNEQFF; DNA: TGTGCCAGCAGTCACACCGAGGGAGGCGGCGGCAATGAGCAGTTCTTC
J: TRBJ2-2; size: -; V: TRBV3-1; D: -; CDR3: CASSPRHGELFF; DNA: TGTGCCAGCAGCCCCCGACACGGGGAGCTGTTTTTT
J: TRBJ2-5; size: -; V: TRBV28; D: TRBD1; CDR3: CASSFSGTGWTQYF; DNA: TGTGCCAGCAGTTTTTCTGGGACAGGATGGACCCAGTACTTC
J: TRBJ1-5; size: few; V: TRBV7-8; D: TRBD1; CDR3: CASRPTGTASNQPQHF; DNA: TGTGCCAGCAGACCTACCGGGACAGCGAGCAATCAGCCCCAGCATTTT
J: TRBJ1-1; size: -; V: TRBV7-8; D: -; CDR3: CATVRGGLNTEAFF; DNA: TGTGCCACCGTGAGGGGGGGGCTCAACACTGAAGCTTTCTTT
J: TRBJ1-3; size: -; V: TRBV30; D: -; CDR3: CAWSATLGPGNTIYF; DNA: TGTGCCTGGAGTGCCACTTTGGGGCCAGGAAACACCATATATTTT
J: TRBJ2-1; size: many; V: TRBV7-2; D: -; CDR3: CASSLVVSYNEQFF; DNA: TGTGCCAGCAGCTTAGTAGTCTCCTACAATGAGCAGTTCTTC
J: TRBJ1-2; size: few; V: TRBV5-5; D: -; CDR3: CASSSRQDFSYGYTF; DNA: TGTGCCAGCAGCTCTCGACAGGACTTTAGCTATGGCTACACCTTC
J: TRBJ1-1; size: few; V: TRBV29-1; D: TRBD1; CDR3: CSVDGTGSEAFF; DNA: TGCAGCGTTGATGGGACAGGGAGTGAAGCTTTCTTT
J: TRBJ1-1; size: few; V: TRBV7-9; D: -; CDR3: CASDSGVTPEAFF; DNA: TGTGCCAGCGATTCCGGAGTGACTCCTGAAGCTTTCTTT
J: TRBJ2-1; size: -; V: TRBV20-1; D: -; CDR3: CSARDLSDWAYNEQFF; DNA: TGCAGTGCTAGAGATCTTTCCGACTGGGCCTACAATGAGCAGTTCTTC
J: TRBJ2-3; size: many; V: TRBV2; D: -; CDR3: CASSGGRGGTDTQYF; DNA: TGTGCCAGCAGTGGGGGAAGGGGAGGTACAGATACGCAGTATTTT
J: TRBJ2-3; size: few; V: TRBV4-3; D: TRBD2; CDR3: CASSHQGSGSSDTQYF; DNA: TGCGCCAGCAGCCATCAGGGAAGCGGGAGCTCAGATACGCAGTATTTT
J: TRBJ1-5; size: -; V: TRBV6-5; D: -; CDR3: CASSFQRFSNQPQHF; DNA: TGTGCCAGCAGTTTCCAACGGTTTAGCAATCAGCCCCAGCATTTT
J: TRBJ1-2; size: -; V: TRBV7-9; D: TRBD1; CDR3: CASSSPGQLNYGYTF; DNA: TGTGCCAGCAGCTCCCCGGGACAGCTTAACTATGGCTACACCTTC
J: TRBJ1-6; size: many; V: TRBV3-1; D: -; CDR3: CASSHGQNSPLHF; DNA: TGTGCCAGCAGCCACGGACAGAATTCACCCCTCCACTTT
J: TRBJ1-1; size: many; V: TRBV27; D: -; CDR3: CATADGLNTEAFF; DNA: TGTGCCACCGCGGACGGGCTGAACACTGAAGCTTTCTTT
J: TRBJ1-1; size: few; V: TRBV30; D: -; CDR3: CAWGSGNTEAFF; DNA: TGTGCCTGGGGAAGCGGGAACACTGAAGCTTTCTTT
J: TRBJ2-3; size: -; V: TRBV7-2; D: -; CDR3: CASRSAPTGPSTDTQYF; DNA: TGTGCCAGCAGGTCTGCCCCTACGGGGCCTAGCACAGATACGCAGTATTTT
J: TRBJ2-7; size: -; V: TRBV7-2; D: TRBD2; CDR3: CASSLGRAGGYEQYF; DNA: TGTGCCAGCAGCTTAGGGCGAGCGGGAGGCTACGAGCAGTACTTC
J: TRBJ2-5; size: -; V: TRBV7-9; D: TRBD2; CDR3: CASSVAALAGAETQYF; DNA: TGTGCCAGCAGCGTCGCGGCTCTAGCGGGAGCAGAGACCCAGTACTTC
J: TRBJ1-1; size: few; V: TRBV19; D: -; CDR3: CATTPRRLNTEAFF; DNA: TGTGCCACAACCCCGAGACGGCTGAACACTGAAGCTTTCTTT
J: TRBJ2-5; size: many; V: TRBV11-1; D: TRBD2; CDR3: CASSFNAGGMETQYF; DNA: TGTGCCAGCAGCTTTAATGCGGGGGGCATGGAGACCCAGTACTTC
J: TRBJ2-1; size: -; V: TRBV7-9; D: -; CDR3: CASSLVICTPGCEQFF; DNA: TGTGCCAGCAGCTTAGTTATTTGCACGCCTGGCTGTGAGCAGTTCTTC
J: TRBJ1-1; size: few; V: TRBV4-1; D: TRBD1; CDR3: CASSQTTGREAFF; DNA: TGCGCCAGCAGCCAGACGACAGGGCGGGAAGCTTTCTTT
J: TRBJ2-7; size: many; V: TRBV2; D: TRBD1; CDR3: CASSAGTGRYGQYF; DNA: TGTGCCAGCAGTGCCGGGACAGGGAGGTATGGGCAGTACTTC
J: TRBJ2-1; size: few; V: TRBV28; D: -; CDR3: CASIPAGAGVPYNEQFF; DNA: TGTGCCAGCATCCCCGCGGGGGCGGGAGTGCCCTACAATGAGCAGTTCTTC
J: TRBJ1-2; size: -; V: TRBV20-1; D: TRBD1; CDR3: CSAWGETGTYYGYTF; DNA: TGCAGTGCTTGGGGAGAGACAGGGACGTACTATGGCTACACCTTC
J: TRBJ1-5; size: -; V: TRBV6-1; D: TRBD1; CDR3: CASHSGQGSQPQHF; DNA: TGTGCCAGCCATTCGGGACAGGGCTCTCAGCCCCAGCATTTT
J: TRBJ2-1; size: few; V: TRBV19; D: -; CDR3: CASSIGVRGDYYNEQFF; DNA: TGTGCCAGTAGTATAGGAGTTAGGGGGGACTATTACAATGAGCAGTTCTTC
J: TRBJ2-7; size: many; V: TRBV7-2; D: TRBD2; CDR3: CASSLELAGRYEQYF; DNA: TGTGCCAGCAGCTTAGAACTAGCGGGGCGCTACGAGCAGTACTTC
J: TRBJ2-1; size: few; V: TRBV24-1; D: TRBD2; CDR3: CATSAPTSGGGNEQFF; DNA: TGTGCCACCAGTGCCCCGACTAGCGGGGGGGGAAATGAGCAGTTCTTC
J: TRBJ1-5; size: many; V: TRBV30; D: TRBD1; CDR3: CAWSKQGDQPQHF; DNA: TGTGCCTGGAGTAAGCAGGGGGATCAGCCCCAGCATTTT
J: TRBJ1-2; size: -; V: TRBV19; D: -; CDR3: CASRAWDGTPLNYGYTF; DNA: TGTGCCAGTAGAGCCTGGGACGGGACCCCACTAAACTATGGCTACACCTTC
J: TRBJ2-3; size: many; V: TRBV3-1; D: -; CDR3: CASSQVADTQYF; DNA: TGTGCCAGCAGCCAAGTAGCAGATACGCAGTATTTT
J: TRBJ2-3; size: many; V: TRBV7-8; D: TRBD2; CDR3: CASRTGTTYTDTQYF; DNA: TGTGCCAGCAGAACCGGGACTACTTACACAGATACGCAGTATTTT
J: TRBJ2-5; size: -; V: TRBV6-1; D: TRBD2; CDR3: CASRLGGGPETQYF; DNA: TGTGCCAGCAGGTTGGGGGGGGGTCCGGAGACCCAGTACTTC
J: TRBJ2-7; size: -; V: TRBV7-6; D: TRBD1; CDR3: CASSSEQGAAYEQYF; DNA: TGTGCCAGCAGCTCGGAGCAGGGGGCCGCCTACGAGCAGTACTTC
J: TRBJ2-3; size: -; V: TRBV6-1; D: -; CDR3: CASTGSPNADTQYF; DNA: TGTGCCAGCACCGGGAGTCCTAACGCAGATACGCAGTATTTT
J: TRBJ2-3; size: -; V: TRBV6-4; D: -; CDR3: CASSDTLAADTQYF; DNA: TGTGCCAGCAGTGATACCCTAGCCGCAGATACGCAGTATTTT
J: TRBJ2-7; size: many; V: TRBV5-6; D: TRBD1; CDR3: CASSLTGAPYEQYF; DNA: TGTGCCAGCAGCTTGACAGGGGCCCCCTACGAGCAGTACTTC
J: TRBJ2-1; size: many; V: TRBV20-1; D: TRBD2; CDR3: CSASAIAGGRSEQFF; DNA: TGCAGTGCTAGTGCCATAGCGGGAGGGAGAAGTGAGCAGTTCTTC
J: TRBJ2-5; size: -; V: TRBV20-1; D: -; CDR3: CSARDIGRGLEAQYF; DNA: TGCAGTGCTAGAGATATAGGGAGAGGGCTAGAGGCCCAGTACTTC
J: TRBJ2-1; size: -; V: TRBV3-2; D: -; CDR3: CASSYPIAGAVSYNEQFF; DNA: TGTGCCAGCAGCTACCCAATAGCGGGAGCCGTTTCCTACAATGAGCAGTTCTTC
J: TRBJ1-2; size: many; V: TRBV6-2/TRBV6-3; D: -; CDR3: CASRPGGRNYGYTF; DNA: TGTGCCAGCAGACCCGGCGGCCGCAACTATGGCTACACCTTC